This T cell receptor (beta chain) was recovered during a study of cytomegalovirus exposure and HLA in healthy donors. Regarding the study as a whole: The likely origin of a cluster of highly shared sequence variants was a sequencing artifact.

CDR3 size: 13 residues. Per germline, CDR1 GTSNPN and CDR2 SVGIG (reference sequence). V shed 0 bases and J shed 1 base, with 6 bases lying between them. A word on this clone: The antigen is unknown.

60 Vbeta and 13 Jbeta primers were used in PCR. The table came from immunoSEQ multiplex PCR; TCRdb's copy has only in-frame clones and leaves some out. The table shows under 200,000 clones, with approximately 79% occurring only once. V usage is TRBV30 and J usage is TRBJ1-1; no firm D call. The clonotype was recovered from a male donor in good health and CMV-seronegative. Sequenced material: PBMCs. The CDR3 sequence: CAWSVNRNTEAFF. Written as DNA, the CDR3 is TGTGCCTGGAGTGTCAATAGGAACACTGAAGCTTTCTTT.